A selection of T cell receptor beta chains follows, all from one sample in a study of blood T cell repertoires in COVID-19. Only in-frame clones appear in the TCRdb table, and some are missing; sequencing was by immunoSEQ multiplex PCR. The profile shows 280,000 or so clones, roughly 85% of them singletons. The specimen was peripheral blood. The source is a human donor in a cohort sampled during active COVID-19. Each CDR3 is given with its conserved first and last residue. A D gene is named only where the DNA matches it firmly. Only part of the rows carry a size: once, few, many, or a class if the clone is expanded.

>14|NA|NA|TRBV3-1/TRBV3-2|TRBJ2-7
TGTGCCAGCAGCCGTAGTGGCGGGATCTACGAGCAGTACTTC
CASSRSGGIYEQYF
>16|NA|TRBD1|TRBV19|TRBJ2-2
TGTGCCAGTAGTATCTTGACAGGGGGGAACACCGGGGAGCTGTTTTTT
CASSILTGGNTGELFF
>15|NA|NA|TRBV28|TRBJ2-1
TGTGCCAGCACGGCCTTAGCGAGAAGCTACAATGAGCAGTTCTTC
CASTALARSYNEQFF
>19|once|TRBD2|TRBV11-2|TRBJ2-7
TGTGCCAGCAGCTTAGGTAGGGGACTAGCGGTCAGGAGCTCCTACGAGCAGTACTTC
CASSLGRGLAVRSSYEQYF
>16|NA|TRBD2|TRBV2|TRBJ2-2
TGTGCCAGCAGAGCACTAGCGGGAGGATCCACCGGGGAGCTGTTTTTT
CASRALAGGSTGELFF
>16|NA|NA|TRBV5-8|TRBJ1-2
TGTGCCAGCAGCCGAGGCTGGGGCGGATCTAACTATGGCTACACCTTC
CASSRGWGGSNYGYTF
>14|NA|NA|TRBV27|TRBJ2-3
TGTGCCAGCAGTTTCCGTCAGGGGCACGATACGCAGTATTTT
CASSFRQGHDTQYF
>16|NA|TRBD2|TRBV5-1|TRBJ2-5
TGCGCCAGCAGCAGGACTAGCGACCAGTACCAAGAGACCCAGTACTTC
CASSRTSDQYQETQYF
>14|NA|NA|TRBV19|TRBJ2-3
TGTGCCAGTAGCCTAGAGTATAGCACAGATACGCAGTATTTT
CASSLEYSTDTQYF
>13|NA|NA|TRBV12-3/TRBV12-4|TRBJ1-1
TGTGCCAGCATGGCCATTACGAACACTGAAGCTTTCTTT
CASMAITNTEAFF
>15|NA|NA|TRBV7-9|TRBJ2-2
TGTGCCAGCAGCTTAGGGGGACTCGCCACCGGGGAGCTGTTTTTT
CASSLGGLATGELFF
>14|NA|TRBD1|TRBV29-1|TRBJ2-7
TGCAGCGTTGATTCGACAGGGGGGTCCTACGAGCAGTACTTC
CSVDSTGGSYEQYF
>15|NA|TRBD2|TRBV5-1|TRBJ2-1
TGCGCCAGCAGCTTAGCGGGAGTGCCTGAGAATGAGCAGTTCTTC
CASSLAGVPENEQFF
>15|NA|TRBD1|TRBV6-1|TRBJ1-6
TGTGCCAGCAGTGATGGACAGGGGTATAATTCACCCCTCCACTTT
CASSDGQGYNSPLHF
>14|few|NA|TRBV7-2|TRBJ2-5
TGTGCCAGCAGCTTAGCTATGAGGGCAGAGACCCAGTACTTC
CASSLAMRAETQYF
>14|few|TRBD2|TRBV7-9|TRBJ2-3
TGTGCCAGCAGCCAAGGGGACTACACAGATACGCAGTATTTT
CASSQGDYTDTQYF
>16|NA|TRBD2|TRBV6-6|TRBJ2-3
TGTGCCAGCAGTTTACCCGGGACTAGGCGCACAGATACGCAGTATTTT
CASSLPGTRRTDTQYF
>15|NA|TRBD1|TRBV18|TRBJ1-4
TGTGCCAGCTCCCCCAACAGGGGGCTAAATGAAAAACTGTTTTTT
CASSPNRGLNEKLFF
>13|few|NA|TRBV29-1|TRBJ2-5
TGCAGCGTTGTAGACACCACGGTTGGGACCCAGTACTTC
CSVVDTTVGTQYF
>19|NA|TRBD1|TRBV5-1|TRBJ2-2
TGCGCCAGCAGCTTGGCCGAATTCCCCCAGGGGGCCTACACCGGGGAGCTGTTTTTT
CASSLAEFPQGAYTGELFF
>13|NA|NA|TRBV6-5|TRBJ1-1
TGTGCCAGCAGTCTTCAGGGTAATGCTGAAGCTTTCTTT
CASSLQGNAEAFF
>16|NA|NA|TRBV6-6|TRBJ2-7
TGTGCCAGCAGCCCTAACGATGGGGCTTCACGCGGCGAGCAGTACTTC
CASSPNDGASRGEQYF
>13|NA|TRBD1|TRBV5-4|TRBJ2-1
TGTGCCAGCCGCTCCACAGGGGAAAATGAGCAGTTCTTC
CASRSTGENEQFF
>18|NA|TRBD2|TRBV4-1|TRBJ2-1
TGCGCCAGCAGTCAGACGATAACCGGGACTAGAAACCCCTATGAGCAGTTCTTC
CASSQTITGTRNPYEQFF